What follows are 11 T cell receptor beta chains derived from one specimen sequenced in a study of fetal regulatory T cell absence and autoimmunity. Some clones are missing from TCRdb's copy, which holds only in-frame ones; the method was immunoSEQ multiplex PCR. The sample contains 95,000 to 100,000 clones, about 78% of which appear only once. The sample was pancreas tissue. These receptors all come from a male donor with IPEX syndrome.

The rearrangement joins TRBV6-5 to TRBJ1-1; D is uncertain. Germline CDR1 and CDR2: MNHEY and SVGAGI. V shed 1 base and J shed 3 bases, with 9 bases lying between them. This CDR3 has 14 residues. CDR3 sequence (DNA): TGTGCCAGCAGTTACTGGGGTGTGGACACTGAAGCTTTCTTT. Translating gives CASSYWGVDTEAFF.

The rearrangement uses TRBV5-4 and TRBJ1-1; TRBD1 agrees at 10 bases. The germline CDR1 and CDR2 sequences are SGHNT and YYREEE (reference sequence). V shed 4 bases and J 6 bases; nucleotides not matched to a gene: 3. The CDR3 has 13 residues. CDR3 in amino acids: CASSRDRGPEAFF. CDR3 bases: TGTGCCAGCAGCCGGGACAGGGGCCCTGAAGCTTTCTTT.

The chain is built from TRBV15 and TRBJ2-7; a weak D match, TRBD2 (5 bases). From germline, CDR1 is LNHNV and CDR2 YYDKDF (reference sequence). The V gene lost 1 base and the J gene lost 3 bases, with 10 bases spanning the gap. The CDR3 contains 14 residues. The CDR3 coding sequence is TGTGCCACCAGCAGAGTACTAGAACACTACGAGCAGTACTTC. It specifies CATSRVLEHYEQYF. Full variable domain (missing parts from reference TRBV15 and TRBJ2-7): DAMVIQNPRYQVTQFGKPVTLSCSQTLNHNVMYWYQQKSSQAPKLLFHYYDKDFNNEADTPDNFQSRRPNTSFCFLDIRSPGLGDTAMYLCATSRVLEHYEQYFGPGTRLTVT.

The chain links TRBV6-1 to TRBJ2-3, with 14 bases aligning to TRBD2. The CDR3 totals 15 residues. Trimming at V came to 6 bases and at J to 6 bases, leaving 5 bases not matched to a gene. The germline gives CDR1 MNHNS, CDR2 SASEGT. The DNA for the CDR3 is TGTGCCAGCAGGGGACTAGCGGGAGCCTTGGATACGCAGTATTTT. Amino acid sequence: CASRGLAGALDTQYF.

This clone was seen a few times. The chain employs TRBV27 and TRBJ1-6; no clear D. Germline V gene lookup returns CDR1 MNHEY and CDR2 SMNVEV (reference sequence). The CDR3 has 14 amino acids. V lost 2 bases and J lost 7, with 9 bases in between. The CDR3 DNA is TGTGCCAGCAGTTTAAGGACGGTGAATTCACCCCTCCACTTT. Its translation: CASSLRTVNSPLHF.

This rearrangement joins TRBV12-5 to TRBJ2-2; D remains ambiguous. The CDR3 runs 12 residues. Deletions cut 1 base from V and 8 bases from J, with 5 bases between. Per the germline V gene, CDR1 is LGHNT and CDR2 is FRNRAP. Written as DNA, the CDR3 is TGTGCTAGTGGTTTGGGCGGAGGGGAGCTGTTTTTT. Translating gives CASGLGGGELFF.

In DNA form, the CDR3 reads TGTGCCAGCAGCTTACCGGAGACAGATACGCAGTATTTT. It is translated as CASSLPETDTQYF. J is TRBJ2-3 and V is TRBV11-3; D call uncertain. Deletions cut 2 bases from V and 3 bases from J, with 6 bases between. The CDR3 extends over 13 amino acids. The germline V gene encodes CDR1 SGHNT and CDR2 YENEEA.

J is TRBJ1-4 and V is TRBV9, with 7 bases matching TRBD1. Trimming took 5 bases from V and 4 from J; bases not matched to a gene: 5. The CDR3 runs to 14 residues. CDR1 and CDR2 (germline): SGDLS, YYNGEE. In DNA form, the CDR3 reads TGTGCCAGCAGTCGAACAGGGGTTAATGAAAAACTGTTTTTT. Its protein is CASSRTGVNEKLFF.

This chain links TRBV6-1 with TRBJ1-2, with D tentatively TRBD1 (5 bases). CDR1 MNHNS and CDR2 SASEGT come from the germline V gene. Trimming cost V 1 base and J 0 bases, with 9 bases left between them. There are 15 residues in the CDR3. The CDR3 bases are TGTGCCAGCAGTGAAGGGGGCCTACCTAACTATGGCTACACCTTC. Encoded protein: CASSEGGLPNYGYTF.

The CDR3 is CASTRTSRGELFF. CDR3 nucleotide sequence: TGTGCCAGCACCAGGACTAGCCGGGGGGAGCTGTTTTTT. The chain is built from TRBV25-1 and TRBJ2-2; TRBD2 matches 8 bases. Germline V CDR1 and CDR2: MGHDK, SYGVNS. There are 13 residues in the CDR3. The V and J ends lost 7 bases and 8 bases, in that order; junction bases with no gene match: 6.

V gene TRBV4-2 combines with J gene TRBJ1-6; D uncertain. The length of the CDR3 is 15 residues. The V and J ends lost 2 bases and 0 bases respectively, with 5 bases between them. The germline CDR1 and CDR2 sequences are LGHNA and YNFKEQ. The CDR3 nucleotides are TGTGCCAGCAGCCAAAGGAGCTCCTATAATTCACCCCTCCACTTT. Protein sequence: CASSQRSSYNSPLHF.